The 12 T cell receptor beta chains given below trace back to one sample, sequenced in a study of T-cell reconstitution after alpha-beta-depleted transplantation in children. Unique molecular identifiers were incorporated when the TCRbeta library was constructed. Each CDR3 protein gets one entry after TCRdb re-called the PCR reads with MiXCR. The data hold around 370,000 distinct CDR3 sequences, with about a tenth observed a single time. Material: PBMCs from the stem cell graft donor, obtained from the stem cell graft. The origin of the receptors is a human donor who donated a stem cell graft to a child with acute lymphoblastic leukemia.

The gene calls are TRBV7-3 and TRBJ2-3; tentative D call: TRBD1 (5 bases). Germline-derived CDR1 and CDR2 are SGHTA and FQGTGA. V lost 8 bases and J lost 1, with 10 bases in between. The CDR3 has 13 amino acids. Written as DNA, the CDR3 is TGTGCCAGCGCTTGGGGCCGCACAGATACGCAGTATTTT. Amino acids: CASAWGRTDTQYF.

About this clonotype itself: This may be a read error, as it is one base from a much larger clone. The chain employs TRBV3-1 and TRBJ2-5; D perhaps matches TRBD2 (6 bases). This CDR3 has 15 amino acids. Germline CDR1 is LGHDT and CDR2 is YNNKEL (reference sequence). CDR3 nucleotides: TGTGCCAGCAGCCAAGTAGTGGGACCTCGGGAGACCCGGTACTTC. Translating it yields CASSQVVGPRETRYF.

V usage is TRBV25-1 and J usage is TRBJ1-4; no clear D. Trimming left V 2 bases short and J 1 base short, with 8 bases between. This CDR3 comprises 15 residues. Germline V lookup: CDR1 MGHDK, CDR2 SYGVNS. CDR3 amino acids: CASSELGRTNEKLFF. CDR3 DNA: TGTGCCAGCAGTGAACTCGGGAGAACTAATGAAAAACTGTTTTTT.

This clonotype came up a few times. As the CDR3 is not closed by the conserved phenylalanine or tryptophan, this likely results from a read error. The DNA is omitted, as the CDR3 cannot be located on it reliably, and the CDR3 follows TCRdb's listing. The gene calls are TRBV28 and TRBJ2-5; the D call of TRBD1 is as the table states it, not checked on the DNA. CDR1 is MDHEN, CDR2 SYDVKM, per germline. Counting both end residues, the CDR3 totals 12 amino acids. The CDR3 protein is CASSLPPGAIIL.

This clonotype was seen only once. V usage is TRBV30 and J usage is TRBJ1-5; TRBD1 is a possible D gene (5 bases). V gave up 4 bases and J gave up 2 bases, with 6 bases separating them. The CDR3 consists of 12 residues. Germline V CDR1 and CDR2: GTSNPN, SVGIG (reference sequence). The CDR3 spells CAWTQGNQPQHF. CDR3 DNA: TGTGCCTGGACACAGGGCAATCAGCCCCAGCATTTT.

This clonotype came up many times. V and J are TRBV5-1 and TRBJ2-5; 8 bases line up with TRBD2. Germline assignment: CDR1 SGHRS and CDR2 YFSETQ. The length of the CDR3 is 15 residues. Losses at the gene ends were 0 bases for V and 1 base for J; bases not matched to a gene: 2. CDR3 sequence reads: CASSLATSAQETQYF. DNA for the CDR3: TGCGCCAGCAGCTTGGCGACTAGCGCCCAAGAGACCCAGTACTTC.

As to this clonotype: An end of the junction differs from the germline gene, which may be a read error. The gene calls are TRBV5-1 and TRBJ1-1; a weak D match, TRBD1 (5 bases). The CDR3 extends over 13 amino acids. Germline values: CDR1 SGHRS, CDR2 YFSETQ. The CDR3 DNA reads TGCCCCAGCAGCTTGGTCTCTGACAGTGAAGCTTTCTTT. The encoded protein is CPSSLVSDSEAFF. The variable domain in full, with the rest retrieved from reference TRBV5-1 and TRBJ1-1, is KAGVTQTPRYLIKTRGQQVTLSCSPISGHRSVSWYQQTPGQGLQFLFEYFSETQRNKGNFPGRFSGRQFSNSRSEMNVSTLELGDSALYLCPSSLVSDSEAFFGQGTRLTVV.

The chain recombines TRBV10-2 with TRBJ2-7, with TRBD1 identical over 10 bases. This CDR3 spans 18 amino acids. V dropped 6 bases and J dropped 5; count of bases not matched to a gene: 19. The germline V gene has CDR1 WSHSY and CDR2 SAAADI. The CDR3 reads CASSPITIRQGAKDEQYF. CDR3 DNA: TGCGCCAGCAGCCCCATAACGATTAGACAGGGGGCGAAGGACGAGCAGTACTTC.

This clonotype has ten or more counts. The chain combines TRBV7-9 with TRBJ2-3; D unresolved. The CDR3 loop spans 13 amino acids. Germline-derived CDR1 and CDR2 are SEHNR and FQNEAQ (reference sequence). Deletions cut 4 bases from V and 2 bases from J, with 7 bases between. CDR3 in DNA: TGTGCCAGCAGCTCCAGCAACACAGATACGCAGTATTTT. Translation: CASSSSNTDTQYF.

The chain has TRBV5-1 and TRBJ2-7, with a tentative D call TRBD2 (5 bases). Germline values: CDR1 SGHRS, CDR2 YFSETQ. With 0 bases removed from V and 3 bases from J, the gap between germline ends came to 13 bases. The CDR3 contains 15 residues. CDR3 amino acids: CASSLEPGSNYEQYF. CDR3 in DNA: TGCGCCAGCAGCTTGGAGCCGGGATCCAACTACGAGCAGTACTTC. Full variable domain (missing parts from reference TRBV5-1 and TRBJ2-7): KAGVTQTPRYLIKTRGQQVTLSCSPISGHRSVSWYQQTPGQGLQFLFEYFSETQRNKGNFPGRFSGRQFSNSRSEMNVSTLELGDSALYLCASSLEPGSNYEQYFGPGTRLTVT.

This clonotype has a handful of counts. V usage is TRBV5-1 and J usage is TRBJ2-1; TRBD2 aligns across 9 bases. The CDR3 sequence is 14 residues long. The germline gives CDR1 SGHRS, CDR2 YFSETQ. V gave up 0 bases and J gave up 6 bases; unmatched junction bases: 1. The CDR3 nucleotides are TGCGCCAGCAGCTTGGAACTAGCGGGCAATGAGCAGTTCTTC. Translated, it gives CASSLELAGNEQFF.

This clonotype was picked up a small number of times. The rearrangement uses TRBV5-1 and TRBJ1-2; a weak D match, TRBD1 (5 bases). Trimming removed 6 bases from V and 2 bases from J, with 17 bases in between. Germline values: CDR1 SGHRS, CDR2 YFSETQ. The CDR3 has 15 amino acids. CDR3 region: CASTLSAGTNYGYTF. For the CDR3, the DNA is TGCGCCAGCACCCTATCGGCCGGGACGAACTATGGCTACACCTTC. Supplemented by reference TRBV5-1 and TRBJ1-2, the full variable domain reads KAGVTQTPRYLIKTRGQQVTLSCSPISGHRSVSWYQQTPGQGLQFLFEYFSETQRNKGNFPGRFSGRQFSNSRSEMNVSTLELGDSALYLCASTLSAGTNYGYTFGSGTRLTVV.